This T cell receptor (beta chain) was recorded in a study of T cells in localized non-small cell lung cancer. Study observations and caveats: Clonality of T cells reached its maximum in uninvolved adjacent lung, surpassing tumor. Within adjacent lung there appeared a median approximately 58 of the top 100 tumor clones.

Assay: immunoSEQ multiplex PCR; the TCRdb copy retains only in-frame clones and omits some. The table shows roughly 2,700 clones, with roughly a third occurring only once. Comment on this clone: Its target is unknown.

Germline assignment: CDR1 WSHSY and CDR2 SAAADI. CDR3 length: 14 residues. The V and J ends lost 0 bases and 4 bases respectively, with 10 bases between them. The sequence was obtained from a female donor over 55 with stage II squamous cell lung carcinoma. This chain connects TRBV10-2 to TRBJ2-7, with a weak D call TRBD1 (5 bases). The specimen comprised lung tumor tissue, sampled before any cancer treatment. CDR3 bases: TGCGCCAGCAGTGAGTCGGCCAGGGCGTACGAGCAGTACTTC. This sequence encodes CASSESARAYEQYF.